A single sample is the source of the 30 T cell receptor beta chains below, sequenced in a study of Ad26.COV2.S vaccination and SARS-CoV-2 variants. Treatment here: some 20 received Ad26.COV2.S at low or high dose, single or two shots; 5 received placebo; per-sample allocation not given. At day 63 after the first vaccine or placebo injection, samples were drawn. Assay: immunoSEQ multiplex PCR; the TCRdb copy retains only in-frame clones and omits some. Here the sample spans 350,000 to 450,000 clones, 83% being singletons. Sequences were derived from peripheral blood, sampled in a trial of Ad26.COV2.S vaccine versus placebo. Every receptor here comes from a person between 18 and 60 years old who received the Ad26.COV2.S COVID-19 vaccine or a placebo.

The genes are TRBV7-3 and TRBJ1-2; D is undetermined. Germline CDR1 reads SGHTA; CDR2 reads FQGTGA. V was cut by 4 bases and J by 2 bases, with 17 bases left in between. The CDR3 is 16 residues long. In DNA form, the CDR3 reads TGTGCCAGCAGCTGGGCGAGAGCCATTGTCAACTATGGCTACACCTTC. It specifies CASSWARAIVNYGYTF.

This CDR3 reads CASSYSRRSGQPQHF. The DNA for the CDR3 is TGTGCCAGCAGTTACTCGAGACGAAGCGGTCAGCCCCAGCATTTT. V and J are TRBV6-5 and TRBJ1-5; no clear D gene. The V end lost 0 bases, the J end lost 6 bases, and 12 bases lay between the germline ends. CDR1 and CDR2 from the germline V gene are MNHEY and SVGAGI. The length of the CDR3 is 15 residues.

The chain recombines TRBV30 with TRBJ1-1; 7 bases are shared with TRBD1. This CDR3 contains 14 residues. Germline-derived CDR1 and CDR2 are GTSNPN and SVGIG (reference sequence). The J segment lost 5 bases and the V segment lost 2 bases, leaving 8 bases of the junction unmatched. DNA of the CDR3: TGTGCCTGGAGTATTCTCAGGGGGAGAACTGAAGCTTTCTTT. It specifies CAWSILRGRTEAFF.

The chain uses TRBV5-1 and TRBJ2-1; perhaps TRBD1 as D (6 bases). Trimming took 0 bases from V and 10 from J, leaving 8 bases between them. This CDR3 has 12 amino acids. Per the germline V gene, CDR1 is SGHRS and CDR2 is YFSETQ. CDR3 in DNA: TGCGCCAGCAGCTTGGGCGACAGGGAGCAGTTCTTC. Translation: CASSLGDREQFF.

The rearrangement uses TRBV23-1 and TRBJ2-7; D assignment may be TRBD1 or TRBD2 (6 bases each). TRBV23-1 is an ORF for which the function is uncertain. This CDR3 spans 15 amino acids. Trimming cost V 5 bases and J 3 bases, with 17 bases left between them. The CDR3 coding sequence is TGCGCCAGCAGTTCTCCCATCGGGGGCTGCTACGAGCAGTACTTC. It yields the protein CASSSPIGGCYEQYF.

The gene calls are TRBV5-6 and TRBJ2-7; TRBD2 is a possible D gene (6 bases). Trimming took 6 bases from V and 7 from J, leaving 17 bases between them. The germline gives CDR1 SGHDT, CDR2 YYEEEE. The CDR3 sequence is 13 residues long. The CDR3 DNA follows: TGTGCCAGCACCCCTCATCGGCTAGCGGAGCAGTACTTC. The encoded protein is CASTPHRLAEQYF.

The chain employs TRBV6-5 and TRBJ2-7, with 10 bases that match TRBD2. The CDR3 contains 15 residues. The V gene end was trimmed by 2 bases and the J gene end by 8 bases; junction bases not matched to a gene: 9. The germline V gene encodes CDR1 MNHEY and CDR2 SVGAGI. The CDR3 protein is CASSYEERGGSKQYF. CDR3 DNA: TGTGCCAGCAGTTACGAGGAGCGGGGGGGGTCAAAGCAGTACTTC.

This chain uses TRBV19 with TRBJ1-2; D is perhaps TRBD1 (5 bases). The CDR3 covers 13 residues. V dropped 7 bases and J dropped 7 bases, with 16 bases sitting between them. CDR1 is LNHDA, CDR2 SQIVND, per germline (reference sequence). CDR3: CASNPSGLRGYTF. For the CDR3, the DNA is TGTGCCAGTAATCCGTCAGGGCTTCGTGGCTACACCTTC.

V and J are TRBV7-9 and TRBJ2-2, with 8 bases identical to TRBD2. Germline trimming cut 0 bases from V and 1 base from J; bases unmatched to any gene: 7. CDR3 size: 18 residues. CDR1 and CDR2 from the germline V gene are SEHNR and FQNEAQ (reference sequence). The CDR3 DNA reads TGTGCCAGCAGCTTAGCAGCAACTAGCGGATGGAACACCGGGGAGCTGTTTTTT. Its protein is CASSLAATSGWNTGELFF.

This chain links TRBV30 with TRBJ2-7, with D possibly matching TRBD2 (6 bases). This CDR3 comprises 13 residues. Trimming removed 3 bases at V and 2 bases at J, with 11 bases between. CDR1 and CDR2 from the germline V gene are GTSNPN and SVGIG (reference sequence). CDR3 bases: TGTGCCTGGAGGGAGGGACGGGCCTACGAGCAGTACTTC. This encodes CAWREGRAYEQYF.

The genes are TRBV19 and TRBJ1-2, with TRBD1 identical over 9 bases. From germline, CDR1 is LNHDA and CDR2 SQIVND (reference sequence). The CDR3 consists of 15 residues. Germline trimming cut 4 bases from V and 0 bases from J; bases unmatched to any gene: 3. Here the CDR3 reads CASSRTGDTNYGYTF. DNA for the CDR3: TGTGCCAGTAGTAGGACAGGGGATACTAACTATGGCTACACCTTC.

The V call is TRBV6-5, the J call TRBJ2-2; D is unresolved. The CDR3 has 13 residues. In germline, CDR1 is MNHEY, CDR2 SVGAGI. V shed 4 bases and J shed 2 bases, with 5 bases lying between them. CDR3 DNA sequence: TGTGCCAGCAGTTTGGGTAACACCGGGGAGCTGTTTTTT. It is translated as CASSLGNTGELFF.

This clone occurred many times. The rearrangement uses TRBV20-1 and TRBJ1-4; possibly TRBD1 for D (5 bases). The CDR3 is 15 amino acids. V lost 3 bases to trimming and J lost 5 bases, with 16 bases between them. The germline V gene encodes CDR1 DFQATT and CDR2 SNEGSKA (reference sequence). The DNA of the CDR3 is TGCAGTGCTAGTCCCGGGGGAGGCTTAAATGAAAAACTGTTTTTT. This sequence encodes CSASPGGGLNEKLFF.

The chain links TRBV27 to TRBJ2-1; perhaps TRBD1 as D (6 bases). In germline, CDR1 is MNHEY, CDR2 SMNVEV (reference sequence). The CDR3 has 16 amino acids. V lost 6 bases and J lost 2, with 17 bases in between. The CDR3 protein is CASSPVRTVTYNEQFF. DNA of the CDR3: TGTGCCAGCAGCCCCGTTAGGACAGTGACCTACAATGAGCAGTTCTTC.

This clone was observed a handful of times. V and J are TRBV10-1 and TRBJ2-7, with TRBD1 identical over 7 bases. This CDR3 spans 13 amino acids. Germline trimming cut 4 bases from V and 1 base from J; bases unmatched to any gene: 1. Germline CDR1 is WNHNN and CDR2 is SYGVQD (reference sequence). This CDR3 is CASSGQGSYEQYF. The CDR3 DNA is TGCGCCAGCAGTGGACAGGGATCCTACGAGCAGTACTTC.

The J gene is TRBJ1-3, the V gene TRBV11-2; 7 bases fit TRBD1. From germline, CDR1 is SGHAT and CDR2 FQNNGV. V was pared by 5 bases and J by 2 bases, with 6 bases of the junction left unmatched. This CDR3 comprises 15 residues. The chain's CDR3 is CASSPRTGAGNTIYF. In DNA form, the CDR3 reads TGTGCCAGCAGCCCGAGGACAGGAGCTGGAAACACCATATATTTT.

The rearrangement links TRBV19 to TRBJ2-6, with D hard to call. Germline CDR1 and CDR2: LNHDA and SQIVND (reference sequence). Trimming left V 4 bases short and J 1 base short, with 8 bases between. The CDR3 runs to 15 residues. The CDR3 coding sequence is TGTGCCAGTAGTAGCGGATCATCTGGGGCCAACGTCCTGACTTTC. Protein product: CASSSGSSGANVLTF.

The chain joins TRBV4-3 to TRBJ1-1; D is undetermined. Trimming removed 3 bases at V and 0 bases at J, with 8 bases between. This CDR3 is 14 amino acids long. Germline CDR1 and CDR2: LGHNA and YSLEER. Here the CDR3 reads CASSQRTMNTEAFF. The CDR3 DNA follows: TGCGCCAGCAGCCAGAGGACGATGAACACTGAAGCTTTCTTT.

A few counts support this clone. The V and J genes are TRBV5-1 and TRBJ2-2; perhaps TRBD2 as D (5 bases). The germline V gene encodes CDR1 SGHRS and CDR2 YFSETQ. CDR3 size: 14 residues. V was cut by 1 base and J by 4 bases, with 8 bases left in between. CDR3 DNA sequence: TGCGCCAGCAGCTTGACTAGTACCACCGGGGAGCTGTTTTTT. This gives the protein CASSLTSTTGELFF. Using reference TRBV5-1 and TRBJ2-2 for the parts outside the CDR3, the full variable domain is KAGVTQTPRYLIKTRGQQVTLSCSPISGHRSVSWYQQTPGQGLQFLFEYFSETQRNKGNFPGRFSGRQFSNSRSEMNVSTLELGDSALYLCASSLTSTTGELFFGEGSRLTVL.

V usage is TRBV7-2 and J usage is TRBJ2-7, with D perhaps TRBD1 (6 bases). The length of the CDR3 is 15 residues. Trimming shortened V by 2 bases and J by 2 bases, and 13 bases separated the two germline ends. Germline V gives CDR1 SGHTA, CDR2 FQGNSA. The CDR3 reads CASSLSLQGTYEQYF. The CDR3 bases are TGTGCCAGCAGCTTAAGTCTGCAGGGGACCTACGAGCAGTACTTC.

The chain employs TRBV6-6 and TRBJ2-7; 9 nucleotides agree with TRBD1. CDR1 is MNHNY, CDR2 SVGAGI, per germline (reference sequence). The CDR3 loop spans 16 amino acids. V gave up 2 bases and J gave up 3 bases; unmatched junction bases: 8. The CDR3, as DNA: TGTGCCAGCAGTTACAGCGGGACAGGGCTCTACTACGAGCAGTACTTC. Protein sequence: CASSYSGTGLYYEQYF.

V gene TRBV9 combines with J gene TRBJ2-2, with D hard to call. The germline CDR1 and CDR2 sequences are SGDLS and YYNGEE. The germline V and J ends were trimmed by 0 bases and 5 bases, with 2 bases remaining between them. The CDR3 runs to 12 residues. As DNA, the CDR3 is TGTGCCAGCAGCGTAGCTACCGGGGAGCTGTTTTTT. Amino acids: CASSVATGELFF. Based on the CDR3 plus reference TRBV9 and TRBJ2-2, the full variable domain is DSGVTQTPKHLITATGQRVTLRCSPRSGDLSVYWYQQSLDQGLQFLIQYYNGEERAKGNILERFSAQQFPDLHSELNLSSLELGDSALYFCASSVATGELFFGEGSRLTVL.

This rearrangement joins TRBV5-6 to TRBJ2-5; a possible D gene is TRBD2 (6 bases). Germline loops: CDR1 SGHDT, CDR2 YYEEEE. The CDR3 contains 14 residues. Trimming took 5 bases from V and 4 from J, leaving 15 bases between them. The CDR3 DNA reads as TGTGCCAGCAGACCGGTGGGGGGAGGAGAGACCCAGTACTTC. It yields the protein CASRPVGGGETQYF.

This clone was counted between two and nine times. The chain joins TRBV4-1 to TRBJ1-5, with 9 bases lining up with TRBD1. The ends lost 1 base at V and 7 bases at J; junction bases unmatched: 5. Germline loops: CDR1 MGHRA, CDR2 YSYEKL. The CDR3 is 15 residues long. Here the CDR3 DNA reads TGCGCCAGCAGCCAAGTACGGGACAGGGCCCAGCCCCAGCATTTT. The encoded protein is CASSQVRDRAQPQHF.

This chain links TRBV18 with TRBJ2-6, with a tentative D call TRBD1 (6 bases). The V gene lost 4 bases and the J gene lost 4 bases, with 11 bases spanning the gap. Germline loops: CDR1 KGHSH, CDR2 LQKENI. This CDR3 is 15 amino acids long. The CDR3 is CASSQQGAGANVLTF. CDR3 sequence (DNA): TGTGCCAGCTCACAACAGGGTGCGGGGGCCAACGTCCTGACTTTC.

The chain is built from TRBV10-2 and TRBJ2-1; the match to TRBD2 covers 10 bases. The ends lost 5 bases at V and 5 bases at J; junction bases unmatched: 6. The CDR3 contains 15 residues. The germline V gene encodes CDR1 WSHSY and CDR2 SAAADI. The CDR3 spells CASSRASGGHNEQFF. The CDR3 DNA is TGCGCCAGCAGTAGGGCTAGCGGGGGACACAATGAGCAGTTCTTC.

The chain carries TRBV7-9 and TRBJ1-1; 8 bases align to TRBD1. The CDR3 is made up of 14 amino acids. Germline trimming cut 3 bases from V and 3 bases from J; bases unmatched to any gene: 3. The V gene's germline CDR1 is SEHNR and CDR2 FQNEAQ (reference sequence). The CDR3 reads CASSFGTGYTEAFF. CDR3 sequence (DNA): TGTGCCAGCAGCTTCGGGACAGGTTACACTGAAGCTTTCTTT.

This chain connects TRBV19 to TRBJ2-5; 7 bases line up with TRBD1. Germline V gives CDR1 LNHDA, CDR2 SQIVND (reference sequence). The CDR3 covers 13 residues. V lost 10 bases to trimming and J lost 2 bases; unmatched junction nucleotides: 7. In DNA form, the CDR3 reads TGTGCCAAGACCAGACAGGGTCAAGAGACCCAGTACTTC. This codes for CAKTRQGQETQYF.

The chain has TRBV9 and TRBJ2-5; maybe TRBD2 (6 bases). In germline, CDR1 is SGDLS, CDR2 YYNGEE. Between the trimmed V and J ends, which lost 3 bases and 2 bases, there was a span of 11 bases. This CDR3 region has 14 residues. CDR3 loop: CASSALGGQETQYF. As DNA, the CDR3 is TGTGCCAGCAGCGCATTGGGGGGACAAGAGACCCAGTACTTC.

The genes are TRBV7-9 and TRBJ2-1; D not certain. The germline gives CDR1 SEHNR, CDR2 FQNEAQ (reference sequence). With 5 bases removed from V and 0 bases from J, the gap between germline ends came to 11 bases. The CDR3 extends over 15 amino acids. The CDR3: CASSPRRSSYNEQFF. CDR3 coding DNA: TGTGCCAGCAGCCCGCGACGGAGCTCCTACAATGAGCAGTTCTTC.